This T cell receptor beta chain was sequenced during a study of blood T cell repertoires in COVID-19. Clones were sequenced by immunoSEQ multiplex PCR, and TCRdb holds only the in-frame ones, with some missing. The table lists approximately 280,000 clones, 86% of them singletons. The CDR3 is made up of 15 amino acids. The sample consisted of PBMCs or T cells enriched from blood (not recorded which). The TCR comes from a young woman who had recovered from COVID-19. The V call is TRBV12-2, the J call TRBJ1-5; TRBD1, the D gene given by the table, was not confirmed from the DNA. TRBV12-2 is designated a pseudogene. The chain's CDR3 is CASRPRTGGNQPQHF. CDR3 in DNA: TGTGCAAGTCGCCCCAGGACAGGGGGAAATCAGCCCCAGCATTTT.